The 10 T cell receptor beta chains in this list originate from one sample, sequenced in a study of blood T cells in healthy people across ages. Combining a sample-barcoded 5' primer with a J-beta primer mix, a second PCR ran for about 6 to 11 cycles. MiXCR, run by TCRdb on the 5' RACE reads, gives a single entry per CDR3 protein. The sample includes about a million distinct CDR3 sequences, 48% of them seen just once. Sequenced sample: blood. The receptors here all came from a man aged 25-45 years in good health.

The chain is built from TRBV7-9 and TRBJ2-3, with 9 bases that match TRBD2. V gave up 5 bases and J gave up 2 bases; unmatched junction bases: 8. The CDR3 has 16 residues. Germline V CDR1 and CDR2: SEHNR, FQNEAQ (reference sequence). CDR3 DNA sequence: TGTGCCAGCAGCCGCGGGCTAGCGGGATACACAGATACGCAGTATTTT. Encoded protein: CASSRGLAGYTDTQYF. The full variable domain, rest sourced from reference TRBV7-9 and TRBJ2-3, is DTGVSQNPRHKITKRGQNVTFRCDPISEHNRLYWYRQTLGQGPEFLTYFQNEAQLEKSRLLSDRFSAERPKGSFSTLEIQRTEQGDSAMYLCASSRGLAGYTDTQYFGPGTRLTVL.

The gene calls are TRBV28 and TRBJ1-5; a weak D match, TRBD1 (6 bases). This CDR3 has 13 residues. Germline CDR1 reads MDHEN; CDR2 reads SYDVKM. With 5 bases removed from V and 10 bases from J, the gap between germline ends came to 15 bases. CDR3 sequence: CASSPDRVSPQHF. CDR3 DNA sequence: TGTGCCAGCAGTCCGGACAGAGTAAGTCCCCAGCATTTT.

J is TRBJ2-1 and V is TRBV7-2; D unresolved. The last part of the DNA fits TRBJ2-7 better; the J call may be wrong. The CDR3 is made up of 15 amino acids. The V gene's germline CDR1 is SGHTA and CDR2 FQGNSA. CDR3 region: CAGRPQFGGYNEQYF. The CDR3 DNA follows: TGTGCCGGTAGACCTCAATTCGGCGGTTACAATGAGCAGTACTTC.

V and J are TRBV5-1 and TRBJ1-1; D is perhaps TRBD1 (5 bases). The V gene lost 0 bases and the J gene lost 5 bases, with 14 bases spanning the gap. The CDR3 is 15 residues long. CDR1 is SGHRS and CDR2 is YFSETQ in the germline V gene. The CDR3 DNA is TGCGCCAGCAGCTTGGCGGCAGGGTTAGGGACTGAAGCTTTCTTT. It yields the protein CASSLAAGLGTEAFF.

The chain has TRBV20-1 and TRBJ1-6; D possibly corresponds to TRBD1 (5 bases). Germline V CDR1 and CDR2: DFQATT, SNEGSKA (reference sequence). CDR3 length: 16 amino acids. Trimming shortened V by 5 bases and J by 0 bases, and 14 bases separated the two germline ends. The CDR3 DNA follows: TGCAGTGCTCCGCTCGGGGCCAGCTCCTATAATTCACCCCTCCACTTT. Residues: CSAPLGASSYNSPLHF.

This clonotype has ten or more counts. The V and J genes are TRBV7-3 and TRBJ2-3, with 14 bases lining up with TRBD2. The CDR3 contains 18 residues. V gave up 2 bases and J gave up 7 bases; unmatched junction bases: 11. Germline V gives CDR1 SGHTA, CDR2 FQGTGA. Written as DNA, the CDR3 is TGTGCCAGCAGCTTATCCCCTTTGACTAGCGGGGGGGCGAATACGCAGTATTTT. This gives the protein CASSLSPLTSGGANTQYF.

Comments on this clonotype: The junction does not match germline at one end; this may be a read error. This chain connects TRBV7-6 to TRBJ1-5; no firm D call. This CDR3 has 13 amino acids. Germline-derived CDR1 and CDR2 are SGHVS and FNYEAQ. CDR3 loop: CASSLGSEQPRHF. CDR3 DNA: TGTGCCAGCAGCTTAGGTTCTGAGCAGCCCCGGCATTTT.

The CDR3 sequence is CASSVDPGSTDTQYF. The CDR3 bases are TGTGCCAGCAGCGTAGATCCAGGGAGCACAGATACGCAGTATTTT. This chain connects TRBV9 to TRBJ2-3; D might be TRBD1 (5 bases). CDR1 SGDLS and CDR2 YYNGEE come from the germline V gene. The CDR3 has 15 amino acids. V shed 0 bases and J shed 0 bases, with 8 bases lying between them.

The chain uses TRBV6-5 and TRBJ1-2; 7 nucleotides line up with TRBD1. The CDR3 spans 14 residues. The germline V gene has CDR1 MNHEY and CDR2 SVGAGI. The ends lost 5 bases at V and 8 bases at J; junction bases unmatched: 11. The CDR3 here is CASSPPGQRGGYTF. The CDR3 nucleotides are TGTGCCAGCAGTCCGCCGGGACAGCGAGGGGGCTACACCTTC.

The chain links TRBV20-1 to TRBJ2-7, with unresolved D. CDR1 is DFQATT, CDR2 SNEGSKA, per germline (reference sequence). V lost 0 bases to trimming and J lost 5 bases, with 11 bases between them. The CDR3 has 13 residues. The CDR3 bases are TGCAGTGCTAGAGATTTGGTGGGCCACGAGCAGTACTTC. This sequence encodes CSARDLVGHEQYF.